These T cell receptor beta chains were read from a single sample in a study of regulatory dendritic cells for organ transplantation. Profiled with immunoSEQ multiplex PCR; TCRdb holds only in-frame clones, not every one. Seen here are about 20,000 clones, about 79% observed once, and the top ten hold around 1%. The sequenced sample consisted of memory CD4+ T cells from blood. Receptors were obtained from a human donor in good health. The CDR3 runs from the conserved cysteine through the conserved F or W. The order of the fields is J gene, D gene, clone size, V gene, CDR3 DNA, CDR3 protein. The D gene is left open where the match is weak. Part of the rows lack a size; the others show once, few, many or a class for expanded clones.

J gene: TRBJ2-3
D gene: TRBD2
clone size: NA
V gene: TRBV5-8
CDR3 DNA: TGTGCCAGCACTACCCATCGGCGGGGGGGCGAAGATACGCAGTATTTT
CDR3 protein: CASTTHRRGGEDTQYF

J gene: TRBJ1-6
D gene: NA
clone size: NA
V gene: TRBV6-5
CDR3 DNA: TGTGCCAGCAGCCAGACCCGGGATTCACCCCTCCACTTT
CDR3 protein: CASSQTRDSPLHF

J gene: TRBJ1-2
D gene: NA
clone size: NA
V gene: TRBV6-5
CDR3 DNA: TGTGCCAGCAGTGAGGGTTCCTATGGCTACACCTTC
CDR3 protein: CASSEGSYGYTF

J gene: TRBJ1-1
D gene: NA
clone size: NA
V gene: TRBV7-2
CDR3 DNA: TGTGCCAGCAGACCCGGGGGGAACACTGAAGCTTTCTTT
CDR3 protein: CASRPGGNTEAFF

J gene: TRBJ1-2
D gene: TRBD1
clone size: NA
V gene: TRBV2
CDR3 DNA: TGTGCCAGCAGTCAACAGGGGGCGGACTATGGCTACACCTTC
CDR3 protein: CASSQQGADYGYTF

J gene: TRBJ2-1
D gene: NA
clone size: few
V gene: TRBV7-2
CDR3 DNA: TGTGCCAGCAGCTTGTCACACCTAGCGACCAATGAGCAGTTCTTC
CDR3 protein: CASSLSHLATNEQFF

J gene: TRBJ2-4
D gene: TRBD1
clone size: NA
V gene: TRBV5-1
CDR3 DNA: TGCGCCAGCAGCGCCCAGGGGACAGGGGAAAACATTCAGTACTTC
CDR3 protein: CASSAQGTGENIQYF

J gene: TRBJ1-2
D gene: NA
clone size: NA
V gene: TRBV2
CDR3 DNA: TGTGCCAGCGTCTTGGACCGGGGAATGGCCTATGGCTACACCTTC
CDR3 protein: CASVLDRGMAYGYTF

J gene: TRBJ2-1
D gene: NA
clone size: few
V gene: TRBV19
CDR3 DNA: TGTGCCAGTAGTATTCGCGGGACCCAAATCTTCTTC
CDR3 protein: CASSIRGTQIFF

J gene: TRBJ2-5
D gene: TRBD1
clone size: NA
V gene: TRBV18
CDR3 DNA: TGTGCCAGCTCACCAAGAGAGACAGGGGGTCAAGAGACCCAGTACTTC
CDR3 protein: CASSPRETGGQETQYF

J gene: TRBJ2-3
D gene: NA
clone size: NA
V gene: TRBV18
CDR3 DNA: TGTGCCAGCTCACCACCGGGAGCTAGCACAGATACGCAGTATTTT
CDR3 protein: CASSPPGASTDTQYF

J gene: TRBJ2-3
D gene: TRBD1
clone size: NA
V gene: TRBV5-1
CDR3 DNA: TGCGCCAGCAGCTTGGAGGACAGGATGACAGATACGCAGTATTTT
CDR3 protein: CASSLEDRMTDTQYF

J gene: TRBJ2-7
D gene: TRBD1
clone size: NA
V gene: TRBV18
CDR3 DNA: TGTGCCAGCTCACCCGCACAGGGGCCAGAATACGAGCAGTACTTC
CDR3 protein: CASSPAQGPEYEQYF

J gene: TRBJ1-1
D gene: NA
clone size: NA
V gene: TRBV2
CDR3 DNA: TGTGCCAGCAGTGGGGGAGAGAACACTGAAGCTTTCTTT
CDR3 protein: CASSGGENTEAFF

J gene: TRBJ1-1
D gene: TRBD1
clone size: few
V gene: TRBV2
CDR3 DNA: TGTGCCAGCAGGGTGACAGGGGAAGGCACTGAAGCTTTCTTT
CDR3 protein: CASRVTGEGTEAFF

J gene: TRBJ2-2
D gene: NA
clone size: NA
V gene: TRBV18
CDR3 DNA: TGTGCCAGCTCACCAAAAGATAAACCCACGGTGGGGGAGCTGTTTTTT
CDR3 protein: CASSPKDKPTVGELFF

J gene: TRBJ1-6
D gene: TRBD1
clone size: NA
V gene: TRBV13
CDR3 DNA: TGTGCCAGCAGCCCTGGGACAGGGGCGACACCCCTCCACTTT
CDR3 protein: CASSPGTGATPLHF

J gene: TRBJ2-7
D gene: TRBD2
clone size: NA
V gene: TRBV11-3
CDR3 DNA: TGTGCCAGCAGCTCCGGACTAGCGGGGCGGGAGCAGTACTTC
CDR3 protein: CASSSGLAGREQYF

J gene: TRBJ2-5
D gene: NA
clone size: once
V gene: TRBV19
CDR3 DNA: TGTGCCATTTCGGAGGGTCAGACCCAGTACTTC
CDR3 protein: CAISEGQTQYF

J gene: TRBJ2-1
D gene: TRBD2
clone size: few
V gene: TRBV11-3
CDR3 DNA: TGTGCCAGCAGCTTAGACACAGGACTAGCGTTCTACAATGAGCAGTTCTTC
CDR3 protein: CASSLDTGLAFYNEQFF

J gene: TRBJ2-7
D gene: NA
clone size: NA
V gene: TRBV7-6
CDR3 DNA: TGTGCCAGCAGCTTAGCGGGGGGCTACGAGCAGTACTTC
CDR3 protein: CASSLAGGYEQYF

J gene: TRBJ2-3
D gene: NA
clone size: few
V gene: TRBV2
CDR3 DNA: TGTGCCAGCAGTGAACCAAAGGGGACGCAGTATTTT
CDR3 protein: CASSEPKGTQYF

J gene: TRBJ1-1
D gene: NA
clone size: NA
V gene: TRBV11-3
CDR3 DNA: TGTGCCAGCAGCCCTGCAAGCGGGAAGACTGAAGCTTTCTTT
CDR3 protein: CASSPASGKTEAFF

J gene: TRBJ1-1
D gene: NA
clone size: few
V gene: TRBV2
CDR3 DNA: TGTGCCAGCAGTGTTTGGACAGTCCGGAACACTGAAGCTTTCTTT
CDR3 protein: CASSVWTVRNTEAFF

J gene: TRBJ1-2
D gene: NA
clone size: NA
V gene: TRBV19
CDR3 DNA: TGTGCCAGTAGTATAGCAAGGGGATCTGGCTACACCTTC
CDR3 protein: CASSIARGSGYTF

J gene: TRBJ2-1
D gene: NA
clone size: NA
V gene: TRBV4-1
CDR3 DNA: TGCGCCAGCAGCCAAGAGACCTCGAGGTACAATGAGCAGTTCTTC
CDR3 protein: CASSQETSRYNEQFF

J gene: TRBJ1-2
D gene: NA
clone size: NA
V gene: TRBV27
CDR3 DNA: TGTGCCAGCAGTTTGGAGGGGACGAATGGCTACACCTTC
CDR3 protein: CASSLEGTNGYTF

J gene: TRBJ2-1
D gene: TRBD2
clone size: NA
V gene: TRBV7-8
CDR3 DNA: TGTGCCAGCAGCTTAGGACTAGCGGGGGGCCGAAGTGGCAATGAGCAGTTCTTC
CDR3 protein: CASSLGLAGGRSGNEQFF

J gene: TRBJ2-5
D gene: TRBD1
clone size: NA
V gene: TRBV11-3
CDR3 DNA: TGTGCCAGCACCCGCGGGACAGGACAAGAGACCCAGTACTTC
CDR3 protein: CASTRGTGQETQYF

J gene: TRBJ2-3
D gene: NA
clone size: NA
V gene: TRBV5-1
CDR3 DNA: TGCGCCAGCAGCTTGGAGGGGGGGGGCACAGATACGCAGTATTTT
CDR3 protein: CASSLEGGGTDTQYF

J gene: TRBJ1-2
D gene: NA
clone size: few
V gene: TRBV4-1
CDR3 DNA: TGCGCCAGCAGCCAAAGCAGGGTCGGCGGCTACACCTTC
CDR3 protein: CASSQSRVGGYTF

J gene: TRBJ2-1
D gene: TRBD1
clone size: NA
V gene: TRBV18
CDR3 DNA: TGTGCCAGCTCACCACGGACAGGGGAGTACAATGAGCAGTTCTTC
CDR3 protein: CASSPRTGEYNEQFF

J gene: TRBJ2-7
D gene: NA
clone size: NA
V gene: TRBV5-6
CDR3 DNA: TGTGCCAGCAGCTTGCACAGGGCCTACGAGCAGTACTTC
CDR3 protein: CASSLHRAYEQYF

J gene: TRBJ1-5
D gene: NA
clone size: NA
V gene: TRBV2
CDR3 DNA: TGTGCCAGCAGTACCCCGCCGGGGACTGGGAGCAATCAGCCCCAGCATTTT
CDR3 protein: CASSTPPGTGSNQPQHF

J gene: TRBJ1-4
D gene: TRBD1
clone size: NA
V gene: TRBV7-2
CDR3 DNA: TGTGCCAGCAGCTTCGACAGGGGCCCTACAGAAAAACTGTTTTTT
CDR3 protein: CASSFDRGPTEKLFF

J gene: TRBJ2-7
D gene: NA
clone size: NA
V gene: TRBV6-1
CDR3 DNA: TGTGCCAGTGTTAGGGGGGGGGTAGGCGACGAGCAGTACTTC
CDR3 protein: CASVRGGVGDEQYF

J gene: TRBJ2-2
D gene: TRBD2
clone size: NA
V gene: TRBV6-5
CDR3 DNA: TGTGCCAGCAGTTATAGCGGGGCGAACACCGGGGAGCTGTTTTTT
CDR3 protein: CASSYSGANTGELFF

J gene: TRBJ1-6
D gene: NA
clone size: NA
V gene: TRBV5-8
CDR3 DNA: TGTGCCAGCAGCCCTTTCTGGGGCAGGGGCGATAATTCACCCCTCCACTTT
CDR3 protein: CASSPFWGRGDNSPLHF

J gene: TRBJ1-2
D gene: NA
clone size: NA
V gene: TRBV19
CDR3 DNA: TGTGCCAGTAGTACGCCAGACTTCTTCTATGGCTACACCTTC
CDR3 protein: CASSTPDFFYGYTF

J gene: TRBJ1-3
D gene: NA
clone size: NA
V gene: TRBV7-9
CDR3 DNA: TGTGCCAGCAGCTTAGCGACAGGCCCCGTTGGAAACACCATATATTTT
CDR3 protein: CASSLATGPVGNTIYF

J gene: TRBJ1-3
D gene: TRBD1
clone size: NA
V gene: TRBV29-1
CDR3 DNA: TGCAGCGGGGGACAGGGAAACACCATATATTTT
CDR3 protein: CSGGQGNTIYF

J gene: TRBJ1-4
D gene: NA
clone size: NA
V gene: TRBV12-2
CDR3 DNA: TGTGCAAGTCGCTTAGGACCGTCCGGGGAAAAACTGTTTTTT
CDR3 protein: CASRLGPSGEKLFF

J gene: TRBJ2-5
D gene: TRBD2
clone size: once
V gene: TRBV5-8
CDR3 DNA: TGTGCCAGCAGCTTGAGGACTAGCGGGGGAGAGACCCAGTACTTC
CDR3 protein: CASSLRTSGGETQYF

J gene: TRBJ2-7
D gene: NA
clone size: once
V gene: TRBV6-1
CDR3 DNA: TGTGCCAGCAGTAGAGACAGATACGAGCAGTACTTC
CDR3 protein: CASSRDRYEQYF

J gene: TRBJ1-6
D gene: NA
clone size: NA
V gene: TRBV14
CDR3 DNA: TGTGCCAGCAGCCGAACTCTGACGGGTAACTTTGATTCACCCCTCCACTTT
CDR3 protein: CASSRTLTGNFDSPLHF

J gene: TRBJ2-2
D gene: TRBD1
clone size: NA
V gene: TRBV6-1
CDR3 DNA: TGTGCCAGCAGGGGGGGACAGGTCGAAACCGGGGAGCTGTTTTTT
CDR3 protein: CASRGGQVETGELFF

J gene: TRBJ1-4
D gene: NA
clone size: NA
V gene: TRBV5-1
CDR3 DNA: TGCGCCAGCAGCTTCCGGGGGGAGGGAGAAAAACTGTTTTTT
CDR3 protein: CASSFRGEGEKLFF

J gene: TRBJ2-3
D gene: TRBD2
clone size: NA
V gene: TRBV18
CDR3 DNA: TGTGCCAGCTCACCTGCGGGACTAGCTGCAGATACGCAGTATTTT
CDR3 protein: CASSPAGLAADTQYF

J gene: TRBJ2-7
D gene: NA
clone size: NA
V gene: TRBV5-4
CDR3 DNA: TGTGCCAGCAGCCGCGTAGACTCCTACGAGCAGTACTTC
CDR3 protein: CASSRVDSYEQYF

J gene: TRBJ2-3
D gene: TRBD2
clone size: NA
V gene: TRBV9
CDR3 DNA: TGTGCCAGCAGCCGGGGGGACTTTAGCACAGATACGCAGTATTTT
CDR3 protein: CASSRGDFSTDTQYF

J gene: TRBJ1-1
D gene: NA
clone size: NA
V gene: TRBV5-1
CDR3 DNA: TGCGCCAGCAGCTTGGGGACAGCCATCTATAACACTGAAGCTTTCTTT
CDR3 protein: CASSLGTAIYNTEAFF

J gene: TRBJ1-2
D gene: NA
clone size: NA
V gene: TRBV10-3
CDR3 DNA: TGTGCCATCAGTGAGGCGGGTTCCGGCTACACCTTC
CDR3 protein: CAISEAGSGYTF

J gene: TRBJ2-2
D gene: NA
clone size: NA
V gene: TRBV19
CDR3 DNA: TGTGCCAGTAGTATAGGGGGCAGGGCCGGCGGGGAGCTGTTTTTT
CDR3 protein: CASSIGGRAGGELFF

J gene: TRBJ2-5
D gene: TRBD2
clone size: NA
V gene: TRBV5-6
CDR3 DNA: TGTGCCAGCAGCGGGCTAGCGGGGGGGCAAGAGACCCAGTACTTC
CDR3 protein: CASSGLAGGQETQYF

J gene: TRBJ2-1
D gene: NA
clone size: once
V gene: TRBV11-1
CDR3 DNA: TGTGCCAGCAGCTTTACTAGATCGTACAATGAGCAGTTCTTC
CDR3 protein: CASSFTRSYNEQFF

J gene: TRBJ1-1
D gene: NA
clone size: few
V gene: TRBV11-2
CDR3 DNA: TGTGCCAGCAGCTTGTACGGACTAAACACTGAAGCTTTCTTT
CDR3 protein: CASSLYGLNTEAFF

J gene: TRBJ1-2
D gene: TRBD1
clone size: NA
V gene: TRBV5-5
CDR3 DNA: TGTGCCAGCAGCTTGACCGGGACAGGACTCGCTAACTATGGCTACACCTTC
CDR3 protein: CASSLTGTGLANYGYTF

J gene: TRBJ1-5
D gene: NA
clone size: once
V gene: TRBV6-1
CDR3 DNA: TGTGCCAGCAGTGAAGTGAATCGGGGGGGCAATCAGCCCCAGCATTTT
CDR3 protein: CASSEVNRGGNQPQHF

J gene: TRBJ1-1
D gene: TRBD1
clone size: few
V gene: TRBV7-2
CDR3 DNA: TGTGCCAGCAGCTCGGGACAGGTGACTGAAGCTTTCTTT
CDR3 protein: CASSSGQVTEAFF

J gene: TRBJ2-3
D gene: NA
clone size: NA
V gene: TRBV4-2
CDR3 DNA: TGTGCCAGCAGCCAAGATAAAGATACGCAGTATTTT
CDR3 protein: CASSQDKDTQYF